These 26 T cell receptor beta chains originate from one sample sequenced in a study of blood T cell repertoires in COVID-19. Profiled with immunoSEQ multiplex PCR; TCRdb holds only in-frame clones, not every one. The sample records about 250,000 clones, over 65% being singletons. Sequenced material: peripheral blood. All receptors derive from a woman over 75 with acute or convalescent COVID-19.

CDR3 in DNA: TGTGCCAGCAGCCTGACAGCAGATAGCAATCAGCCCCAGCATTTT. Encoded protein: CASSLTADSNQPQHF. The chain combines TRBV3-1 (or the pseudogene TRBV3-2) with TRBJ1-5; TRBD1 is a possible D gene (5 bases). The CDR3 is 15 residues long. V shed 4 bases and J shed 0 bases, with 10 bases lying between them. Per the germline V gene, CDR1 is LGHDT and CDR2 is YNNKEL (reference sequence).

CDR3 residues: CASSGYQSIYSPLHF. The CDR3 nucleotides read TGTGCCAGCAGTGGGTATCAGTCCATATATTCACCCCTCCACTTT. The chain uses TRBV2 and TRBJ1-6; D unresolved. This CDR3 has 15 amino acids. V was clipped by 4 bases and J by 8 bases, with 15 bases between them. CDR1 SNHLY and CDR2 FYNNEI come from the germline V gene.

V gene TRBV3-1 (or the pseudogene TRBV3-2) combines with J gene TRBJ2-5, with unresolved D. The CDR3 length is 14 residues. The V and J ends lost 0 bases and 7 bases respectively, with 12 bases between them. Per germline, CDR1 LGHDT and CDR2 YNNKEL (reference sequence). The CDR3 here is CASSQDPSYGTQYF. The CDR3 DNA follows: TGTGCCAGCAGCCAAGATCCGTCCTATGGGACCCAGTACTTC.

This chain connects TRBV7-9 to TRBJ2-3, with D tentatively TRBD2 (5 bases). This CDR3 spans 13 amino acids. With 10 bases removed from V and 0 bases from J, the gap between germline ends came to 11 bases. Germline V gives CDR1 SEHNR, CDR2 FQNEAQ (reference sequence). CDR3 in amino acids: CATERGSTDTQYF. CDR3 bases: TGTGCCACCGAAAGAGGGAGCACAGATACGCAGTATTTT.

The chain is built from TRBV3-1 (or the pseudogene TRBV3-2) and TRBJ2-7, with D unclear. V was shortened by 1 base and J by 2 bases, with 9 bases between the two germline ends. The CDR3 length is 14 residues. In germline, CDR1 is LGHDT, CDR2 YNNKEL (reference sequence). Here the CDR3 reads CASSQGPGPYEQYF. CDR3 coding DNA: TGTGCCAGCAGCCAAGGCCCGGGTCCCTACGAGCAGTACTTC.

This clone was observed a few times. The genes are TRBV7-8 and TRBJ2-1; TRBD1 matches 7 bases. The germline V gene has CDR1 SGHVS and CDR2 FQNEAQ. The V and J ends lost 5 bases and 7 bases, in that order; junction bases with no gene match: 5. The CDR3 covers 13 residues. DNA of the CDR3: TGTGCCAGCAGCCCATCCAGGGGGAATGAGCAGTTCTTC. This sequence encodes CASSPSRGNEQFF.

The rearrangement joins TRBV28 to TRBJ1-2; maybe TRBD1 (6 bases). The CDR3 sequence is 14 residues long. Germline V gives CDR1 MDHEN, CDR2 SYDVKM. V dropped 1 base and J dropped 2 bases, with 8 bases sitting between them. As DNA, the CDR3 is TGTGCCAGCAGTTTATTGGACAGAAACTATGGCTACACCTTC. Amino acid sequence: CASSLLDRNYGYTF.

The chain is built from TRBV2 and TRBJ1-1, with 8 bases fitting TRBD1. The CDR3 consists of 15 residues. V gave up 3 bases and J gave up 6 bases; unmatched junction bases: 9. In germline, CDR1 is SNHLY, CDR2 FYNNEI. The CDR3 DNA reads as TGTGCCAGCAGTGAGGGGGGACAGGCTCGACCTGAAGCTTTCTTT. Encoded protein: CASSEGGQARPEAFF.

The CDR3 coding sequence is TGTGCCAGCAGTGAAGCGGAGAAAAGGGAGGCTTTCTTT. Translating it yields CASSEAEKREAFF. V gene TRBV6-1 combines with J gene TRBJ1-1, with no clear D. Trimming left V 0 bases short and J 11 bases short, with 13 bases between. CDR3 size: 13 residues. Germline V gene sequence: CDR1 MNHNS, CDR2 SASEGT.

The sample holds a few counts of this clone. The chain recombines TRBV5-1 with TRBJ1-2; 8 bases align to TRBD1. The CDR3 is made up of 16 amino acids. Germline V gene sequence: CDR1 SGHRS, CDR2 YFSETQ. Trimming removed 1 base from V and 4 bases from J; junction bases left unmatched: 9. CDR3 in DNA: TGCGCCAGCAGCTTGACTCGGGACAGGTTCCTCTATGGCTACACCTTC. Amino acids: CASSLTRDRFLYGYTF.

The CDR3 sequence is CASSFLGDTQYF. For the CDR3, the DNA is TGTGCCAGCAGTTTTCTAGGTGATACGCAGTATTTT. The chain recombines TRBV12-3 or TRBV12-4 with TRBJ2-3; D not resolved. This CDR3 is built from 12 residues. Deletions cut 3 bases from V and 6 bases from J, with 7 bases between.

In its sample, this clone was seen a few times. The gene calls are TRBV5-1 and TRBJ2-3; the match to TRBD2 covers 8 bases. Unmatched junction bases numbered 6, after V lost 3 bases and J lost 3 bases. The CDR3 is made up of 15 amino acids. Looked up from germline, CDR1 is SGHRS and CDR2 is YFSETQ. CDR3 bases: TGCGCCAGCAGCTGGCGGGGGGAGGGGACAGATACGCAGTATTTT. Translated, it gives CASSWRGEGTDTQYF. The entire variable domain, with the rest obtained from reference TRBV5-1 and TRBJ2-3, is as follows: KAGVTQTPRYLIKTRGQQVTLSCSPISGHRSVSWYQQTPGQGLQFLFEYFSETQRNKGNFPGRFSGRQFSNSRSEMNVSTLELGDSALYLCASSWRGEGTDTQYFGPGTRLTVL.

The chain has TRBV7-9 and TRBJ2-5; D is unclear. This CDR3 spans 14 amino acids. V lost 1 base and J 5 bases, leaving 11 bases between the germline ends. Germline V gene lookup returns CDR1 SEHNR and CDR2 FQNEAQ (reference sequence). The CDR3 nucleotides are TGTGCCAGCAGCTTAGATGGAGAATGGGAGACCCAGTACTTC. Translating gives CASSLDGEWETQYF.

The CDR3 sequence is CATSSPFDRGGLYTEAFF. The CDR3 coding sequence is TGTGCCACCAGCAGCCCGTTCGACAGGGGGGGATTGTACACTGAAGCTTTCTTT. The chain carries TRBV15 and TRBJ1-1, with 9 bases that match TRBD1. The CDR3 loop spans 18 amino acids. Trimming took 3 bases from V and 3 from J; bases not matched to a gene: 14. Per the germline V gene, CDR1 is LNHNV and CDR2 is YYDKDF (reference sequence).

The chain uses TRBV7-9 and TRBJ2-6; tentatively, D is TRBD1 (5 bases). V was cut by 8 bases and J by 0 bases, with 17 bases left in between. This CDR3 is 17 amino acids long. Germline V gene data show CDR1 as SEHNR and CDR2 as FQNEAQ (reference sequence). CDR3 bases: TGTGCCAGCGGACAATGGGGCAGGAGCTCTGGGGCCAACGTCCTGACTTTC. It codes for CASGQWGRSSGANVLTF.

This chain uses TRBV6-5 with TRBJ2-3; 7 bases match TRBD1. In germline, CDR1 is MNHEY, CDR2 SVGAGI. The CDR3 consists of 13 residues. V trimming: 6 bases; J trimming: 3 bases; junction bases outside the gene matches: 3. CDR3 sequence: CASRKTGTDTQYF. In DNA form, the CDR3 reads TGTGCCAGCAGAAAGACAGGGACAGATACGCAGTATTTT.

The V and J genes are TRBV29-1 and TRBJ1-1; D call uncertain. Between the trimmed V and J ends, which lost 4 bases and 1 base, there was a span of 7 bases. The CDR3 sequence is 12 residues long. Germline CDR1 SQVTM, CDR2 ANQGSEA. The CDR3 loop reads CSVAQSNTEAFF. The CDR3 DNA reads TGCAGCGTTGCCCAGTCGAACACTGAAGCTTTCTTT.

The V call is TRBV7-2, the J call TRBJ2-1, with 7 nucleotides matching TRBD1. The J segment lost 6 bases and the V segment lost 5 bases, leaving 7 bases of the junction unmatched. The CDR3 has 14 residues. From germline, CDR1 is SGHTA and CDR2 FQGNSA. CDR3 loop: CASSPHSGGNEQFF. CDR3 DNA: TGTGCCAGCAGCCCTCATTCAGGGGGCAATGAGCAGTTCTTC.

The rearrangement uses TRBV24-1 and TRBJ2-5, with D possibly matching TRBD1 (6 bases). V was shortened by 4 bases and J by 2 bases, with 13 bases between the two germline ends. CDR3 size: 15 residues. Germline CDR1 and CDR2: KGHDR and SFDVKD. The CDR3 is CATSDGRGLQETQYF. In nucleotides, the CDR3 is TGTGCCACCAGTGACGGCAGGGGCCTACAAGAGACCCAGTACTTC.

The chain carries TRBV7-8 and TRBJ1-1; 10 positions agree with TRBD1. Germline lookup yields CDR1 SGHVS and CDR2 FQNEAQ. The CDR3 length is 13 residues. Losses at the gene ends were 2 bases for V and 11 bases for J; bases not matched to a gene: 5. CDR3 sequence (DNA): TGTGCCAGCAGCTTACCCGGACAGGGGGGGGCTTTCTTT. Translating it yields CASSLPGQGGAFF.

This chain links TRBV5-1 with TRBJ2-1; tentatively, D is TRBD2 (5 bases). Germline CDR1 reads SGHRS; CDR2 reads YFSETQ. The length of the CDR3 is 11 residues. V lost 4 bases and J lost 6, with 5 bases in between. The CDR3 reads CASSGSNEQFF. The CDR3 DNA follows: TGCGCCAGCAGCGGGAGCAATGAGCAGTTCTTC.

The CDR3 DNA reads as TGCGCCAGCAGCCAAGATCCAGGGGGCGCCGCCCGGGAGACCCAGTACTTC. It specifies CASSQDPGGAARETQYF. J is TRBJ2-5 and V is TRBV4-3, with TRBD1 matching 8 bases. This CDR3 is 17 amino acids long. Germline CDR1 and CDR2: LGHNA and YSLEER. The trim removed 0 bases at V and 5 bases at J, leaving 11 bases unmatched.

The J gene is TRBJ2-2, the V gene TRBV4-1, with 7 bases that match TRBD1. Germline V lookup: CDR1 MGHRA, CDR2 YSYEKL. V was clipped by 3 bases and J by 1 base; unmatched bases: 5. The CDR3 sequence is 16 residues long. In nucleotides, the CDR3 is TGCGCCAGCAGCCAGGGGAGACAGGGGAACACCGGGGAGCTGTTTTTT. This gives the protein CASSQGRQGNTGELFF.

This chain uses TRBV9 with TRBJ2-3, with 15 bases that match TRBD2. This CDR3 spans 17 amino acids. The germline CDR1 and CDR2 sequences are SGDLS and YYNGEE. Trimming cost V 0 bases and J 9 bases; bases outside gene matches: 8. CDR3 sequence: CASSVALGLAGGLTQYF. CDR3 coding DNA: TGTGCCAGCAGCGTAGCTTTGGGACTAGCGGGGGGATTGACGCAGTATTTT.

The chain employs TRBV6-1 and TRBJ1-6; no clear D. This CDR3 has 16 residues. The V gene lost 1 base and the J gene lost 6 bases, with 13 bases spanning the gap. Germline loops: CDR1 MNHNS, CDR2 SASEGT. The CDR3 spells CASSEGAPVPNSPLHF. CDR3 DNA: TGTGCCAGCAGTGAAGGGGCCCCAGTCCCTAATTCACCCCTCCACTTT.

This clone was seen more than once but under ten times. The chain joins TRBV27 to TRBJ2-7; 7 bases are shared with TRBD1. Germline-derived CDR1 and CDR2 are MNHEY and SMNVEV (reference sequence). Trimming removed 5 bases from V and 2 bases from J; junction bases left unmatched: 9. CDR3 size: 15 residues. The CDR3 DNA follows: TGTGCCAGCAGTAAAGGGTGGGACAGACCCTACGAGCAGTACTTC. Amino acids: CASSKGWDRPYEQYF.